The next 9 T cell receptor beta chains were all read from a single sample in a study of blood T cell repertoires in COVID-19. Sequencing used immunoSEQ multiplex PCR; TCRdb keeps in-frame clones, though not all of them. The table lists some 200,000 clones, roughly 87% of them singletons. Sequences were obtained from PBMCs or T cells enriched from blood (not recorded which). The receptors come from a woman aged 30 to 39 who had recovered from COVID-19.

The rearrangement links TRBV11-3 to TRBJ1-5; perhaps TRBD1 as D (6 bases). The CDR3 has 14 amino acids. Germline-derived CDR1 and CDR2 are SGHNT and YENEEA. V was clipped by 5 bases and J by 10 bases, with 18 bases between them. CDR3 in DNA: TGTGCCAGCAGCCTCGGACAGCCGGGAAGTCCCCAGCATTTT. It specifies CASSLGQPGSPQHF.

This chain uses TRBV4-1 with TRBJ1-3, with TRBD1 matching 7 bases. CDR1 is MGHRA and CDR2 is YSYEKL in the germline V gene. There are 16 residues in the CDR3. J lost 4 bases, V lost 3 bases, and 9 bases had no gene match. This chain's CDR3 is CASSHPTAGGGNTIYF. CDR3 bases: TGCGCCAGCAGCCACCCTACGGCAGGGGGAGGAAACACCATATATTTT.

The CDR3 nucleotides are TGTGCCATCAGTGAACGGCAGGGGGCCAATCAGCCCCAGCATTTT. Translated: CAISERQGANQPQHF. V and J are TRBV10-3 and TRBJ1-5, with TRBD1 matching 8 bases. The CDR3 totals 15 residues. Germline lookup yields CDR1 ENHRY and CDR2 SYGVKD. Unmatched junction bases numbered 4, after V lost 3 bases and J lost 3 bases.

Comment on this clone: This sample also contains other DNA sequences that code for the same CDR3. In DNA form, the CDR3 reads TGCGCCAGCAGCTTAACAGGGACGAACACTGAAGCTTTCTTT. The encoded protein is CASSLTGTNTEAFF. The chain employs TRBV5-1 and TRBJ1-1; the D gene is possibly TRBD1 (6 bases). The V and J ends lost 2 bases and 1 base respectively, with 9 bases between them. CDR3 length: 14 residues. Germline V gene sequence: CDR1 SGHRS, CDR2 YFSETQ.

DNA of the CDR3: TGTGCCAGCAGTGAAGCAGTCGGGAATGAGCAGTACTTC. This codes for CASSEAVGNEQYF. V gene TRBV6-1 combines with J gene TRBJ2-7, with a possible D match to TRBD2 (5 bases). CDR3 length: 13 residues. Germline CDR1 and CDR2: MNHNS and SASEGT. V was clipped by 0 bases and J by 7 bases, with 10 bases between them.

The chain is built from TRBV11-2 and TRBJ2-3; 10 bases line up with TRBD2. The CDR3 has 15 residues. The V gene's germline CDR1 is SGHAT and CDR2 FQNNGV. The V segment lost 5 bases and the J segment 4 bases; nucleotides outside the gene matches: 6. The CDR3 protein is CASSPIAGGADTQYF. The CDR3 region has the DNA TGTGCCAGCAGCCCAATAGCGGGGGGCGCAGATACGCAGTATTTT.

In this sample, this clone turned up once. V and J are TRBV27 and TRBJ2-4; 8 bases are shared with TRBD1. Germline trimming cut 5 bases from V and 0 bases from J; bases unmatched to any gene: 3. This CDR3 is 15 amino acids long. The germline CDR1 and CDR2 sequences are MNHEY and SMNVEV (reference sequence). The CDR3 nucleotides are TGTGCCAGCAGTCACGGGACAGGAGCCAAAAACATTCAGTACTTC. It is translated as CASSHGTGAKNIQYF.

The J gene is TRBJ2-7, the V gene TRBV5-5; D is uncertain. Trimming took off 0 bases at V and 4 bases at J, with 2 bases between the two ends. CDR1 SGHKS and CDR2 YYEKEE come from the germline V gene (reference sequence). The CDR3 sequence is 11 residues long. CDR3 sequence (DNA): TGTGCCAGCAGCTTGGCGTACGAGCAGTACTTC. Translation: CASSLAYEQYF.

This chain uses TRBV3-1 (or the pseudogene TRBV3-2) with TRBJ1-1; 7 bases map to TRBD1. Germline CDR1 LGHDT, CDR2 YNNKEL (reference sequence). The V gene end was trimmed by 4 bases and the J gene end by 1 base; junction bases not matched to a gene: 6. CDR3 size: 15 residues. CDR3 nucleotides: TGTGCCAGCAGCCCCCAAAGACAGGGGAACACTGAAGCTTTCTTT. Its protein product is CASSPQRQGNTEAFF.